This T cell receptor (beta chain) is drawn from a study of cytomegalovirus exposure and HLA in healthy donors. General study results and limits: A prior analysis recorded that most TCR beta V segments were productive about 87% or about 30% of the time.

Regarding this clone: Its antigen is not identified.

Primers: 60 Vbeta forward and 13 Jbeta reverse. The repertoire was sequenced with immunoSEQ multiplex PCR; TCRdb's copy has only in-frame clones and lacks some. The table includes over 55,000 clones, 80% detected once. The V segment lost 6 bases and the J segment 6 bases; nucleotides outside the gene matches: 6. Germline V gene lookup returns CDR1 SGHNT and CDR2 YENEEA. This CDR3 comprises 14 residues. The specimen sequenced was PBMCs. The rearrangement links TRBV11-3 to TRBJ2-2; 8 nucleotides line up with TRBD1. The TCR sequence derives from a male donor in good health and CMV-seronegative. The CDR3 spells CASSSTGDPGELFF. CDR3 DNA sequence: TGTGCCAGCAGTTCGACAGGGGACCCCGGGGAGCTGTTTTTT. Filled out from reference TRBV11-3 and TRBJ2-2, the complete variable domain reads EAGVVQSPRYKIIEKKQPVAFWCNPISGHNTLYWYLQNLGQGPELLIRYENEEAVDDSQLPKDRFSAERLKGVDSTLKIQPAELGDSAVYLCASSSTGDPGELFFGEGSRLTVL.